These T cell receptor beta chains were read from a single sample in a study of PD-1 blockade in classical Hodgkin lymphoma. Repertoires were generated with immunoSEQ multiplex PCR, while TCRdb's copy carries only in-frame clones and drops some. The table lists some 16,000 clones, over 80% of them singletons, with 30% to 45% in the top ten. Sequenced here: peripheral blood mononuclear cells (PBMCs), sampled before the second cycle of nivolumab. Receptors originate from a human donor with classical Hodgkin lymphoma. Both conserved end residues are part of each CDR3. D genes are given only for firm matches. Some rows have no size entry. The others give once, few or many, or a class for an expanded clone.

D gene: .; clone size: .; J gene: TRBJ2-7; V gene: TRBV11-2; CDR3 protein: CASSWTSAGSYEQYF; CDR3 DNA: TGTGCCAGCAGCTGGACCTCCGCGGGGTCCTACGAGCAGTACTTC
D gene: .; clone size: .; J gene: TRBJ1-1; V gene: TRBV28; CDR3 protein: CAAIGERGTEAFF; CDR3 DNA: TGTGCCGCTATAGGGGAAAGGGGCACTGAAGCTTTCTTT
D gene: TRBD2; clone size: .; J gene: TRBJ2-2; V gene: TRBV19; CDR3 protein: CASSIPSGGITGELFF; CDR3 DNA: TGTGCCAGTAGTATCCCTAGCGGGGGAATCACCGGGGAGCTGTTTTTT
D gene: .; clone size: .; J gene: TRBJ2-2; V gene: TRBV9; CDR3 protein: CASSIRSGLVGELFF; CDR3 DNA: TGTGCCAGCAGCATTAGATCGGGACTGGTCGGGGAGCTGTTTTTT
D gene: TRBD2; clone size: .; J gene: TRBJ2-5; V gene: TRBV9; CDR3 protein: CASSDTSGGDQETQYF; CDR3 DNA: TGTGCCAGCAGCGACACTAGCGGGGGAGACCAAGAGACCCAGTACTTC
D gene: .; clone size: .; J gene: TRBJ2-3; V gene: TRBV19; CDR3 protein: CASRIRAGDTDTQYF; CDR3 DNA: TGTGCCAGTAGGATCCGAGCAGGTGACACAGATACGCAGTATTTT
D gene: .; clone size: .; J gene: TRBJ1-1; V gene: TRBV11-2; CDR3 protein: CASSLAGQSSEAFF; CDR3 DNA: TGTGCCAGCAGCTTAGCCGGACAAAGCTCTGAAGCTTTCTTT
D gene: .; clone size: .; J gene: TRBJ2-7; V gene: TRBV4-1; CDR3 protein: CASSRINAGAISYEQYF; CDR3 DNA: TGCGCCAGCAGCCGGATAAATGCAGGGGCGATCTCCTACGAGCAGTACTTC
D gene: TRBD2; clone size: .; J gene: TRBJ2-1; V gene: TRBV27; CDR3 protein: CASRSRGRYEQFF; CDR3 DNA: TGTGCCAGCAGGTCGCGGGGGAGGTATGAGCAGTTCTTC
D gene: TRBD1; clone size: .; J gene: TRBJ1-1; V gene: TRBV5-6; CDR3 protein: CASSLNRGNTEAFF; CDR3 DNA: TGTGCCAGCAGCTTAAACAGGGGGAACACTGAAGCTTTCTTT
D gene: TRBD1; clone size: .; J gene: TRBJ2-7; V gene: TRBV6-1; CDR3 protein: CASGKTGVYEQYF; CDR3 DNA: TGTGCCAGCGGTAAGACAGGGGTCTACGAGCAGTACTTC
D gene: .; clone size: few; J gene: TRBJ1-1; V gene: TRBV28; CDR3 protein: CASSLLQVNTEAFF; CDR3 DNA: TGTGCCAGCAGTCTCCTCCAGGTGAACACTGAAGCTTTCTTT
D gene: .; clone size: few; J gene: TRBJ2-1; V gene: TRBV7-8; CDR3 protein: CASSLAPRGVLNEQFF; CDR3 DNA: TGTGCCAGCAGCTTAGCCCCCCGCGGGGTACTCAATGAGCAGTTCTTC
D gene: TRBD1; clone size: .; J gene: TRBJ2-7; V gene: TRBV18; CDR3 protein: CASSPLRTGHEQYF; CDR3 DNA: TGTGCCAGCTCACCCCTCCGGACAGGGCACGAGCAGTACTTC
D gene: .; clone size: .; J gene: TRBJ2-7; V gene: TRBV2; CDR3 protein: CASSGDRSENSYEQYF; CDR3 DNA: TGTGCCAGCAGTGGAGACAGGTCCGAAAACTCCTACGAGCAGTACTTC
D gene: TRBD2; clone size: few; J gene: TRBJ2-1; V gene: TRBV18; CDR3 protein: CASSSRDYDNEQFF; CDR3 DNA: TGTGCCAGCTCATCCCGGGACTACGACAATGAGCAGTTCTTC
D gene: .; clone size: .; J gene: TRBJ1-1; V gene: TRBV19; CDR3 protein: CASSRTSQMNTEAFF; CDR3 DNA: TGTGCCAGTAGTAGAACGTCACAGATGAACACTGAAGCTTTCTTT
D gene: .; clone size: .; J gene: TRBJ1-2; V gene: TRBV6-5; CDR3 protein: CATSEEHLGYGYTF; CDR3 DNA: TGTGCCACTTCCGAGGAGCATCTTGGGTATGGCTACACCTTC
D gene: TRBD2; clone size: few; J gene: TRBJ2-5; V gene: TRBV25-1; CDR3 protein: CASSEVLGLAGETQYF; CDR3 DNA: TGTGCCAGCAGTGAGGTTCTTGGACTAGCCGGGGAGACCCAGTACTTC
D gene: .; clone size: .; J gene: TRBJ1-2; V gene: TRBV29-1; CDR3 protein: CSVLILGPVMGASYGYTF; CDR3 DNA: TGCAGCGTTCTCATCCTTGGGCCGGTTATGGGGGCATCCTATGGCTACACCTTC
D gene: .; clone size: .; J gene: TRBJ2-2; V gene: TRBV11-2; CDR3 protein: CASSLARGNTGELFF; CDR3 DNA: TGTGCCAGCAGCTTAGCCAGGGGTAACACCGGGGAGCTGTTTTTT
D gene: .; clone size: .; J gene: TRBJ1-2; V gene: TRBV10-3; CDR3 protein: CAISEFPTENYGYTF; CDR3 DNA: TGTGCCATCAGTGAGTTCCCAACAGAAAACTATGGCTACACCTTC
D gene: .; clone size: .; J gene: TRBJ2-7; V gene: TRBV4-2; CDR3 protein: CASSQDWAGYEQYF; CDR3 DNA: TGTGCCAGCAGCCAAGATTGGGCAGGCTACGAGCAGTACTTC
D gene: TRBD1; clone size: .; J gene: TRBJ2-5; V gene: TRBV19; CDR3 protein: CASSMTGGGETQYF; CDR3 DNA: TGTGCCAGTAGTATGACAGGGGGCGGAGAGACCCAGTACTTC
D gene: .; clone size: .; J gene: TRBJ2-7; V gene: TRBV6-1; CDR3 protein: CASSYGTNYEQYF; CDR3 DNA: TGTGCCAGCAGTTATGGGACAAACTACGAGCAGTACTTC
D gene: .; clone size: .; J gene: TRBJ2-7; V gene: TRBV4-1; CDR3 protein: CASSQGEGDLREQYF; CDR3 DNA: TGCGCCAGCAGCCAAGGTGAAGGGGACCTGAGGGAGCAGTACTTC
D gene: .; clone size: .; J gene: TRBJ1-5; V gene: TRBV30; CDR3 protein: CAWSARLGRQPQHF; CDR3 DNA: TGTGCCTGGAGTGCACGGCTAGGGCGACAGCCCCAGCATTTT
D gene: TRBD2; clone size: once; J gene: TRBJ2-7; V gene: TRBV30; CDR3 protein: CACRLAGSYEQYF; CDR3 DNA: TGTGCCTGCCGACTAGCGGGGTCCTACGAGCAGTACTTC
D gene: .; clone size: once; J gene: TRBJ2-1; V gene: TRBV9; CDR3 protein: CASSVWQGYNEQFF; CDR3 DNA: TGTGCCAGCAGCGTATGGCAGGGCTACAATGAGCAGTTCTTC
D gene: TRBD2; clone size: few; J gene: TRBJ2-2; V gene: TRBV2; CDR3 protein: CASGLAENTGELFF; CDR3 DNA: TGTGCCAGCGGACTAGCGGAAAACACCGGGGAGCTGTTTTTT
D gene: .; clone size: .; J gene: TRBJ2-7; V gene: TRBV18; CDR3 protein: CASSPPPYEQYF; CDR3 DNA: TGTGCCAGCTCACCCCCCCCCTACGAGCAGTACTTC
D gene: .; clone size: once; J gene: TRBJ2-2; V gene: TRBV7-9; CDR3 protein: CASSLGPSPTGELFF; CDR3 DNA: TGTGCCAGCAGCTTAGGTCCCTCGCCCACCGGGGAGCTGTTTTTT
D gene: .; clone size: .; J gene: TRBJ2-1; V gene: TRBV6-4; CDR3 protein: CASSETTVLAAYNEQFF; CDR3 DNA: TGTGCCAGCAGTGAGACAACTGTCCTAGCTGCTTACAATGAGCAGTTCTTC
D gene: .; clone size: .; J gene: TRBJ2-2; V gene: TRBV11-2; CDR3 protein: CASSLRFGDTGELFF; CDR3 DNA: TGTGCCAGCAGCTTAAGATTTGGGGACACCGGGGAGCTGTTTTTT
D gene: .; clone size: .; J gene: TRBJ2-7; V gene: TRBV11-2; CDR3 protein: CASSLLALTTYEQYF; CDR3 DNA: TGTGCCAGCAGCTTGCTAGCGCTCACTACCTACGAGCAGTACTTC
D gene: .; clone size: .; J gene: TRBJ2-3; V gene: TRBV30; CDR3 protein: CAWSVGPTAIVDTQYF; CDR3 DNA: TGTGCCTGGAGTGTGGGTCCCACTGCTATAGTAGATACGCAGTATTTT
D gene: .; clone size: .; J gene: TRBJ1-2; V gene: TRBV6-5; CDR3 protein: CASSPGHNYGYTF; CDR3 DNA: TGTGCCAGCAGCCCAGGACATAACTATGGCTACACCTTC
D gene: .; clone size: .; J gene: TRBJ2-3; V gene: TRBV19; CDR3 protein: CASGGNTQYF; CDR3 DNA: TGTGCCAGTGGGGGGAATACGCAGTATTTT
D gene: .; clone size: .; J gene: TRBJ2-1; V gene: TRBV6-1; CDR3 protein: CASSHHHTDNEQFF; CDR3 DNA: TGTGCCAGCAGCCACCACCATACAGACAATGAGCAGTTCTTC
D gene: .; clone size: .; J gene: TRBJ1-1; V gene: TRBV30; CDR3 protein: CAWSEDGNTEAFF; CDR3 DNA: TGTGCCTGGAGTGAAGACGGGAACACTGAAGCTTTCTTT
D gene: .; clone size: .; J gene: TRBJ1-5; V gene: TRBV6-1; CDR3 protein: CASSADRLSNQPQHF; CDR3 DNA: TGTGCCAGCAGTGCAGACAGACTCAGCAATCAGCCCCAGCATTTT
D gene: .; clone size: few; J gene: TRBJ1-6; V gene: TRBV19; CDR3 protein: CASSILAPQGNSPLHF; CDR3 DNA: TGTGCCAGTAGTATTTTAGCTCCACAGGGAAATTCACCCCTCCACTTT
D gene: .; clone size: .; J gene: TRBJ1-5; V gene: TRBV4-2; CDR3 protein: CASSQGQRFNQPQHF; CDR3 DNA: TGTGCCAGCAGCCAGGGGCAGAGATTCAATCAGCCCCAGCATTTT
D gene: .; clone size: once; J gene: TRBJ1-6; V gene: TRBV27; CDR3 protein: CASSLRSSYNSPLHF; CDR3 DNA: TGTGCCAGCAGTTTGAGGAGCTCCTATAATTCACCCCTCCACTTT
D gene: .; clone size: .; J gene: TRBJ2-5; V gene: TRBV13; CDR3 protein: CASSPWDSETQYF; CDR3 DNA: TGTGCCAGCAGCCCTTGGGACTCAGAGACCCAGTACTTC
D gene: .; clone size: few; J gene: TRBJ2-3; V gene: TRBV30; CDR3 protein: CAWSVIGTTSDTQYF; CDR3 DNA: TGTGCCTGGAGTGTAATCGGGACAACATCAGATACGCAGTATTTT
D gene: .; clone size: .; J gene: TRBJ2-4; V gene: TRBV6-1; CDR3 protein: CASSEGAGGVNIQYF; CDR3 DNA: TGTGCCAGCAGTGAGGGAGCCGGAGGGGTAAACATTCAGTACTTC
D gene: .; clone size: .; J gene: TRBJ1-2; V gene: TRBV6-5; CDR3 protein: CASSYDAAGSRGYTF; CDR3 DNA: TGTGCCAGCAGTTACGACGCTGCAGGGTCTCGGGGCTACACCTTC
D gene: .; clone size: .; J gene: TRBJ1-2; V gene: TRBV7-9; CDR3 protein: CASSLRPDGNYGYTF; CDR3 DNA: TGTGCCAGCAGCTTACGCCCCGACGGAAACTATGGCTACACCTTC
D gene: .; clone size: .; J gene: TRBJ2-4; V gene: TRBV15; CDR3 protein: CATANGGEAKNIQYF; CDR3 DNA: TGTGCCACCGCTAATGGGGGAGAAGCCAAAAACATTCAGTACTTC
D gene: TRBD1; clone size: few; J gene: TRBJ1-4; V gene: TRBV7-9; CDR3 protein: CASSRRTGAEKLFF; CDR3 DNA: TGTGCCAGCAGCCGTCGGACAGGGGCCGAAAAACTGTTTTTT
D gene: .; clone size: once; J gene: TRBJ2-1; V gene: TRBV5-1; CDR3 protein: CASSLGPWISYNEQFF; CDR3 DNA: TGCGCCAGCAGCTTGGGTCCCTGGATCTCCTACAATGAGCAGTTCTTC